Following are 2 T cell receptor beta chains from one sample sequenced in a study of blood T cell repertoires in COVID-19. TCRdb keeps only in-frame clones here, not all; method: immunoSEQ multiplex PCR. The sample yields more than 15,000 clones, 91% seen once. The sample consisted of peripheral blood. The receptor set was obtained from a human donor in a cohort sampled during active COVID-19.

This chain uses TRBV4-1 with TRBJ1-4; D is possibly TRBD1 (5 bases). V was shortened by 5 bases and J by 3 bases, with 13 bases between the two germline ends. Germline loops: CDR1 MGHRA, CDR2 YSYEKL. This CDR3 region has 15 residues. The chain's CDR3 is CASSAYGGANEKLFF. CDR3 DNA sequence: TGCGCCAGCAGCGCATACGGGGGAGCTAATGAAAAACTGTTTTTT.

This clone has a single count. V and J are TRBV9 and TRBJ2-7; the match to TRBD2 covers 16 bases. With V trimmed by 0 bases and J by 5 bases, 14 bases remained unmatched. From germline, CDR1 is SGDLS and CDR2 YYNGEE. The CDR3 runs to 20 residues. Here the CDR3 DNA reads TGTGCCAGCAGCGTAGAGGGACTAGCGGGGGGGCCTAAGGGATACCACGAGCAGTACTTC. This codes for CASSVEGLAGGPKGYHEQYF. The full variable domain, rest sourced from reference TRBV9 and TRBJ2-7, is DSGVTQTPKHLITATGQRVTLRCSPRSGDLSVYWYQQSLDQGLQFLIQYYNGEERAKGNILERFSAQQFPDLHSELNLSSLELGDSALYFCASSVEGLAGGPKGYHEQYFGPGTRLTVT.